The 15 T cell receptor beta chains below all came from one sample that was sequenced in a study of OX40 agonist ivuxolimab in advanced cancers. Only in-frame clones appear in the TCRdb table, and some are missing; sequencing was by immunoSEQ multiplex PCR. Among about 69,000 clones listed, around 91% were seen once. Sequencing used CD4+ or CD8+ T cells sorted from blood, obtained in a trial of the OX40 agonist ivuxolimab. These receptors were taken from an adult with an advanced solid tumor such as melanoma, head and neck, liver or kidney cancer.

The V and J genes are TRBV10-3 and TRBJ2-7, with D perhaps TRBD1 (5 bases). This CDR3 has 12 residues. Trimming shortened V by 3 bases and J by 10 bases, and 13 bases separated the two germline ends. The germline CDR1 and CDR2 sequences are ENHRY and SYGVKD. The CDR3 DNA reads TGTGCCATCAGTGAAACAGGCGGTACACAGTACTTC. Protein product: CAISETGGTQYF.

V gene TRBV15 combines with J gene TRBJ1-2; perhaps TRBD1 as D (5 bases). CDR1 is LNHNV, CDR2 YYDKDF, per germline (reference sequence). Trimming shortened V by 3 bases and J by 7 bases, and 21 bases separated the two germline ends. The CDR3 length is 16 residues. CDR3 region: CATSRLVGQGPFGYTF. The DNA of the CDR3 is TGTGCCACCAGCAGGTTAGTGGGGCAGGGCCCGTTTGGCTACACCTTC.

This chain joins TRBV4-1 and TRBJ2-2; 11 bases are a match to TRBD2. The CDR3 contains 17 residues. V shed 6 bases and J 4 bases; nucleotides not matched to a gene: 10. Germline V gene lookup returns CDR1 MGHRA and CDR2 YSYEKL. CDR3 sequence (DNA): TGCGCCAGCAGGATCGGACTAGCGGGTATTCCCACCGGGGAGCTGTTTTTT. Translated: CASRIGLAGIPTGELFF.

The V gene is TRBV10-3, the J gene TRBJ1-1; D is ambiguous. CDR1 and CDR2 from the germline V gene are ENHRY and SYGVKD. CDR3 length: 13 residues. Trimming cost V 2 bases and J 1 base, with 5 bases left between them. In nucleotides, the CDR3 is TGTGCCATCAGTGAGGGGAGGAACACTGAAGCTTTCTTT. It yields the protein CAISEGRNTEAFF.

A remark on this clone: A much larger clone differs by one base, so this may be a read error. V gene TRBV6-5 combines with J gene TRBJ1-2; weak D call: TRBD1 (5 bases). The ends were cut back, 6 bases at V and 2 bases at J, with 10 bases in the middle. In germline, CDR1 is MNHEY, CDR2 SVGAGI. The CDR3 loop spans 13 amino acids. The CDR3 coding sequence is TGTGCCAGCAGCCTCCGGGACAACTATGGCTACACCTTC. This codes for CASSLRDNYGYTF.

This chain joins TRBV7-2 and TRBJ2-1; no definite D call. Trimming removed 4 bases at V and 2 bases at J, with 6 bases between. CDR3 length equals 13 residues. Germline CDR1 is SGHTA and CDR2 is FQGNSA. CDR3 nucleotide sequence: TGTGCCAGCAGCTCTGCCCCCTACAATGAGCAGTTCTTC. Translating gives CASSSAPYNEQFF.

The CDR3 DNA reads TGTGCCAGCAGTTCGTTGGCCGAGCAGTACTTC. Its translation is CASSSLAEQYF. The chain joins TRBV28 to TRBJ2-7; D gene unclear. V dropped 4 bases and J dropped 6 bases, with 7 bases sitting between them. Germline lookup yields CDR1 MDHEN and CDR2 SYDVKM. The CDR3 consists of 11 residues.

The CDR3 region has the DNA TGTGCCAGTTGGGTGGGAGGTGGCTACGAGCAGTACTTC. This encodes CASWVGGGYEQYF. V gene TRBV6-6 combines with J gene TRBJ2-7; possible D gene TRBD2, 6 bases. V shed 9 bases and J shed 3 bases, with 15 bases lying between them. This CDR3 is 13 amino acids long. CDR1 MNHNY and CDR2 SVGAGI come from the germline V gene (reference sequence).

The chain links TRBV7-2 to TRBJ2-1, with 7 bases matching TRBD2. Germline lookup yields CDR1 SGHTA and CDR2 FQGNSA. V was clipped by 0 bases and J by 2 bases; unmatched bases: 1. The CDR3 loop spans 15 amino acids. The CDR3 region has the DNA TGTGCCAGCAGCTTAGCGGGAGGGGCCTACAATGAGCAGTTCTTC. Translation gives CASSLAGGAYNEQFF.

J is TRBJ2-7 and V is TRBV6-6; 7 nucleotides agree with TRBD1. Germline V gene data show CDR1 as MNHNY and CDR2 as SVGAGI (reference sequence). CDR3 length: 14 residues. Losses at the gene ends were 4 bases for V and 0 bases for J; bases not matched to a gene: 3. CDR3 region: CASSFGTASYEQYF. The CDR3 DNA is TGTGCCAGCAGTTTCGGGACAGCCTCCTACGAGCAGTACTTC.

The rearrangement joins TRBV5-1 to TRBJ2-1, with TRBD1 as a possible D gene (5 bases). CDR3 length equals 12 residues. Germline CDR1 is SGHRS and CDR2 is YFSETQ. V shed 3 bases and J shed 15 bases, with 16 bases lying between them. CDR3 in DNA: TGCGCCAGCAGCTCCGACAGACTGGTTTGGTTCTTC. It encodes CASSSDRLVWFF.

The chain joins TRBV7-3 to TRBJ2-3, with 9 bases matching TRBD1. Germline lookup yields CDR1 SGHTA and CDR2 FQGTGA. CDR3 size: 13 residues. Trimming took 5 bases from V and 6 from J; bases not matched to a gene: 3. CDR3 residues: CASSTGGGDTQYF. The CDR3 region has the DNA TGTGCCAGCAGCACAGGGGGCGGGGATACGCAGTATTTT. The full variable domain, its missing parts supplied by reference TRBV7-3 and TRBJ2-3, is GAGVSQTPSNKVTEKGKYVELRCDPISGHTALYWYRQSLGQGPEFLIYFQGTGAADDSGLPNDRFFAVRPEGSVSTLKIQRTERGDSAVYLCASSTGGGDTQYFGPGTRLTVL.

The CDR3 reads CASSSGTSGSRYEQYF. As DNA, the CDR3 is TGTGCCAGCAGCTCCGGGACTAGCGGGAGTAGGTACGAGCAGTACTTC. The chain combines TRBV7-3 with TRBJ2-7; TRBD2 agrees at 14 bases. The CDR3 runs 16 residues. Germline V gene data show CDR1 as SGHTA and CDR2 as FQGTGA. J lost 4 bases, V lost 4 bases, and 6 bases had no gene match.

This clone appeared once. CDR3 sequence: CASSLSGRYTGELFF. The CDR3, as DNA: TGTGCCAGCAGCCTCTCCGGGAGGTACACCGGGGAGCTGTTTTTT. This chain connects TRBV7-2 to TRBJ2-2; 7 bases align to TRBD2. Germline V gene data show CDR1 as SGHTA and CDR2 as FQGNSA. This CDR3 has 15 amino acids. V gave up 5 bases and J gave up 3 bases; unmatched junction bases: 6.

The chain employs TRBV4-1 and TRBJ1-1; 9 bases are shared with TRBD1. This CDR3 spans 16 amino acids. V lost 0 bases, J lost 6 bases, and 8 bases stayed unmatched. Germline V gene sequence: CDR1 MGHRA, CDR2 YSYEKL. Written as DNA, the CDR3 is TGCGCCAGCAGCCAAGACCGAACAGGGGGCTCCGCTGAAGCTTTCTTT. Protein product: CASSQDRTGGSAEAFF.